This TCR beta chain appears in the sequencing data of a study of blood T cell repertoires in COVID-19. Study summary: Donors in the United States, Italy and Spain gave samples during acute or convalescent COVID-19. PBMCs, B-cell-depleted T cells, or T cells provided the cDNA or gDNA that made up the material.

Losses at the gene ends were 2 bases for V and 2 bases for J; bases not matched to a gene: 4. There are 16 residues in the CDR3. The germline CDR1 and CDR2 sequences are SGHVS and FQNEAQ. Per the original data handling: Counts of nucleated cells, estimated from reference gene primer amplification, were obtained. Assay: immunoSEQ multiplex PCR; the TCRdb copy retains only in-frame clones and omits some. D and trimming were read from the DNA, whereas the V and J calls and clone size are those reported in that table. The table has fewer than 130,000 clones, 70% to 90% seen once; the top ten hold 4.8%. The origin of this receptor is a human donor in a cohort sampled during active COVID-19. The chain carries TRBV7-8 and TRBJ2-5; 11 bases map to TRBD2. Sequencing was performed on peripheral blood. As DNA, the CDR3 is TGTGCCAGCAGCTTAAGACTAGCGGGAAGACAAGAGACCCAGTACTTC. Translation gives CASSLRLAGRQETQYF.